This T cell receptor (beta chain) is drawn from a study of Tregs in tolerant kidney transplant recipients. Regarding the study as a whole: Few patients were studied, so findings need validation in larger groups.

The nonmyeloablative bone marrow transplants came from related graft donors, with transient mixed chimerism. The germline V and J ends were trimmed by 1 base and 6 bases, with 7 bases remaining between them. The CDR3 runs to 13 residues. Per germline, CDR1 SEHNR and CDR2 FQNEAQ (reference sequence). In the case of this clone: Antigen unknown. The read gets to within 3 residues of the CDR3 end, and the germline J gene fills in the rest.

Some clones are missing from TCRdb's copy, which holds only in-frame ones; the method was immunoSEQ multiplex PCR. Here the sample table reports about 11,000 clones. V gene TRBV7-9 combines with J gene TRBJ2-1; a possible D gene is TRBD2 (5 bases). This clonotype was obtained from a human patient who received a combined kidney and bone marrow transplant. The graft donor may account for some of the T cells. The sample in question was CD8+ T cells from blood (PBMCs), obtained 24 months after the transplant. Here the CDR3 reads CASSLVLANEQFF. The CDR3 bases that were read are TGTGCCAGCAGCTTAGTTCTAGCCAATGAG.